This T cell receptor beta chain emerged from a study of identical twins. One entry per CDR3 protein results from TCRdb running MiXCR on the 5' RACE reads. The table includes approximately 700,000 distinct CDR3 sequences, about 20% detected once. CDR1 and CDR2 from the germline V gene are KGHSH and LQKENI. The length of the CDR3 is 17 residues. V lost 1 base to trimming and J lost 2 bases; unmatched junction nucleotides: 6. This sample was also put to use in a study of T cells expressing NK-cell markers.

This TCR came from a woman between 18 and 30 years old in good health. Sequencing was done on a sample of PBMCs. This chain connects TRBV18 to TRBJ2-3, with 10 bases aligning to TRBD2. CDR3 loop: CASSPLPSGRVTDTQYF. DNA of the CDR3: TGTGCCAGCTCACCACTCCCGAGCGGGAGGGTCACAGATACGCAGTATTTT. The entire variable domain, with the rest obtained from reference TRBV18 and TRBJ2-3, is as follows: NAGVMQNPRHLVRRRGQEARLRCSPMKGHSHVYWYRQLPEEGLKFMVYLQKENIIDESGMPKERFSAEFPKEGPSILRIQQVVRGDSAAYFCASSPLPSGRVTDTQYFGPGTRLTVL.